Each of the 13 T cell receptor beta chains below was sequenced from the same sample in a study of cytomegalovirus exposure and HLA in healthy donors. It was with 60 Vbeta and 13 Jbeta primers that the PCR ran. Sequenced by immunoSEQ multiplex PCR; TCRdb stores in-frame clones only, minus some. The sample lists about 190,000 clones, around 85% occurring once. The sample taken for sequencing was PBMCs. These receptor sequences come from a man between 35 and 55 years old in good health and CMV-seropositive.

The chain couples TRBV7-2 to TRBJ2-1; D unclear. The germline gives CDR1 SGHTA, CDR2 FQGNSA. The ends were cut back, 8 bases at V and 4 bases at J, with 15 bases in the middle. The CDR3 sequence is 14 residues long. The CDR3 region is CASSLGQWYNEQFF. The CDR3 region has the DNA TGTGCCAGCTCCCTTGGGCAATGGTACAATGAGCAGTTCTTC.

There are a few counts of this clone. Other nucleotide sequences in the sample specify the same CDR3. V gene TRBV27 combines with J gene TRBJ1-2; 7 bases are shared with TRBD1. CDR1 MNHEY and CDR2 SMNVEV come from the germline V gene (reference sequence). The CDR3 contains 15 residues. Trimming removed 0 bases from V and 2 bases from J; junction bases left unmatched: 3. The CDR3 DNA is TGTGCCAGCAGTTTATCGGCAGGGGGAAACTATGGCTACACCTTC. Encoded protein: CASSLSAGGNYGYTF.

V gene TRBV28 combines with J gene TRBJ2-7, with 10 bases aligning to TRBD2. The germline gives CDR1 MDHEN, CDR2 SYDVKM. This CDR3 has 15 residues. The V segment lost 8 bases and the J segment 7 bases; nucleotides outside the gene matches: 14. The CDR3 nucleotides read TGTGCCAGCCGTCCCCCTAGCGGGGGTCGAAGAGAGCAGTACTTC. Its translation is CASRPPSGGRREQYF.

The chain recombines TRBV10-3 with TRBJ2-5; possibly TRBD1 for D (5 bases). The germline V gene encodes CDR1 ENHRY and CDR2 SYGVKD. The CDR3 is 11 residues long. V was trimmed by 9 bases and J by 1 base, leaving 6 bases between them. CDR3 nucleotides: TGTGCCATTAGGGGCCAAGAGACCCAGTACTTC. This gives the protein CAIRGQETQYF.

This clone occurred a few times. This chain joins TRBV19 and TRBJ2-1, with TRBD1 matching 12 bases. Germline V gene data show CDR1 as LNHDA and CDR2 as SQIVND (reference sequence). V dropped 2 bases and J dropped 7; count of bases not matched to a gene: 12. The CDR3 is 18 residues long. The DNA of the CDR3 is TGTGCCAGTAGTATAACTCGGTCCGGGGACAGGGGGCGTAATGAGCAGTTCTTC. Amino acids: CASSITRSGDRGRNEQFF.

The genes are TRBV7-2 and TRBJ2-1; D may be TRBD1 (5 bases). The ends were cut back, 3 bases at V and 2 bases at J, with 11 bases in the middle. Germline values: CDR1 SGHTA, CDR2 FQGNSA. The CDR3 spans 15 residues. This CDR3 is CASSFRREAYNEQFF. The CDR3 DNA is TGTGCCAGCAGCTTCCGCAGGGAAGCCTACAATGAGCAGTTCTTC.

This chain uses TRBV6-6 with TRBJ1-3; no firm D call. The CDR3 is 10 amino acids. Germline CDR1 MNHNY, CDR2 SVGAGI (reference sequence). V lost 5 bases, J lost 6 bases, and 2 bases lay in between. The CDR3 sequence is CASSQNTIYF. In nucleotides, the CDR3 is TGTGCCAGCAGTCAAAACACCATATATTTT.

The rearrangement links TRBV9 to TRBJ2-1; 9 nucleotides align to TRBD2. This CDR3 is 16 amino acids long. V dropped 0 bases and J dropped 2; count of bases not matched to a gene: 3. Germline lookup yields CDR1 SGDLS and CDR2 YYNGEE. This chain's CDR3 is CASSVEAGGPYNEQFF. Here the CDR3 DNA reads TGTGCCAGCAGCGTAGAAGCGGGGGGTCCCTACAATGAGCAGTTCTTC. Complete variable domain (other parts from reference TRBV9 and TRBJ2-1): DSGVTQTPKHLITATGQRVTLRCSPRSGDLSVYWYQQSLDQGLQFLIQYYNGEERAKGNILERFSAQQFPDLHSELNLSSLELGDSALYFCASSVEAGGPYNEQFFGPGTRLTVL.

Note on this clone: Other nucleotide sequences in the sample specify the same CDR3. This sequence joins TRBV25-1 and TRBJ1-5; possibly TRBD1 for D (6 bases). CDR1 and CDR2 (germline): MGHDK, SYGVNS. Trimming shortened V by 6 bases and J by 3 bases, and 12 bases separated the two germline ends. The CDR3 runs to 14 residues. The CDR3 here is CASRRAGDNQPQHF. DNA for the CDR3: TGTGCCAGCAGGAGAGCAGGGGACAATCAGCCCCAGCATTTT.

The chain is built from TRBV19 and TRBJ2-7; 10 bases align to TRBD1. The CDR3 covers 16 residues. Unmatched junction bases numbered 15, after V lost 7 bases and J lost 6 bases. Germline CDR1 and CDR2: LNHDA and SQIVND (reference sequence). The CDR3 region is CASTDRAGTGVFEQYF. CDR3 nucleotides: TGTGCCAGTACCGATCGGGCCGGGACAGGGGTATTCGAGCAGTACTTC.

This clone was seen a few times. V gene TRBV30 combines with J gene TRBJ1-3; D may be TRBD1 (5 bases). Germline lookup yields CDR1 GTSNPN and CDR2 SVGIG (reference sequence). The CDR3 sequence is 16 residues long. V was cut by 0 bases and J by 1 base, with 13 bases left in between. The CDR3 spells CAWSVGVGLSGNTIYF. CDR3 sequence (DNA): TGTGCCTGGAGTGTAGGGGTCGGGCTATCTGGAAACACCATATATTTT.

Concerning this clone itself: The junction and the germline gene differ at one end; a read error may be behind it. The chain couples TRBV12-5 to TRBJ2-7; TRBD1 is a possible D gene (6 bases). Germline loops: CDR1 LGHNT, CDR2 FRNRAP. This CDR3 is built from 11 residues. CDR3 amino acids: CASGTGGLSDF. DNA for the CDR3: TGTGCTAGTGGGACAGGCGGGCTTTCGGACTTC.

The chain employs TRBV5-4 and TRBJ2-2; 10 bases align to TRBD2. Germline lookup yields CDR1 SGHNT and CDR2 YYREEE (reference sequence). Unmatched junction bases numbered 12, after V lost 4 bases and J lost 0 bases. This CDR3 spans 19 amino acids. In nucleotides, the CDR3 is TGTGCCAGCAGCCCCCGATTCCGTAGCGGGGGGACGAACACCGGGGAGCTGTTTTTT. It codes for CASSPRFRSGGTNTGELFF.